This TCR beta chain derives from a study of T cell repertoires in cytomegalovirus infection. Across the whole study: Selection of CMV epitopes for the study included recently identified HLA-C-restricted and well-studied HLA-B-restricted ones. From public TCR beta signatures came an indication of both CMV infection and matching HLA type. Findings and limits, study-wide: Cumulative public TCR beta family frequency identified CMV carriers with the relevant HLA. There were HLA-C-restricted CMV-specific TCR beta clonotypes dominating the ex vivo response.

The germline V gene encodes CDR1 LNHDA and CDR2 SQIVND (reference sequence). The CDR3 runs to 16 residues. J gave up 2 bases and V 3 bases, and 8 bases lay outside the gene matches. For this clonotype: Antigen: not known.

TCRdb processed the reads anew with MiXCR; each CDR3 protein has one entry. The table includes about 340,000 distinct CDR3 sequences, around 29% detected once. The chain couples TRBV19 to TRBJ2-3; 7 positions agree with TRBD2. Sample: cultured PBMCs, taken from culture after CMV antigen stimulation. The sequence was collected from a human donor in good health (CMV status not recorded). Some clones in this sample may be carry-over from other donors' samples. The CDR3 sequence: CASSIPASGYTDTQYF. The CDR3 DNA reads TGTGCCAGTAGTATCCCGGCTAGCGGTTACACAGATACGCAGTATTTT.